This TCR beta chain was sequenced in a study of blood T cell repertoires in COVID-19. At the level of the study: From T cells, B-cell-depleted T cells, or PBMCs came the material, which was cDNA or gDNA.

TCRdb's copy holds only in-frame clones and misses some; the assay was immunoSEQ multiplex PCR. In the table there are about 210,000 clones, approximately 86% of which are singletons. Source material: peripheral blood. This clonotype was sampled from a man in his 60s with COVID-19, enrolled during active disease.

DNA of the CDR3: TGTGCCAGAACCTCAGGGAACTCCTATAATTCACCCCTCCACTTT. Its translation is CARTSGNSYNSPLHF. The chain combines TRBV30 with TRBJ1-6, with a tentative D call TRBD1 (5 bases). Germline V gene sequence: CDR1 GTSNPN, CDR2 SVGIG (reference sequence). Trimming took 8 bases from V and 0 from J, leaving 14 bases between them. The CDR3 runs to 15 residues.